This T cell receptor (beta chain) was identified during a study of CD8 T cells in Susac syndrome. Random hexamers served to reverse transcribe roughly 0.5 to 1 ug RNA. TCRdb recomputed calls from the immunoSEQ multiplex PCR reads with MiXCR, one row per CDR3 protein. Of about 120,000 distinct CDR3 sequences in the sample, about nine tenths are singletons; the top ten hold 0.13% to 0.15%. CDR3 length: 14 residues. From germline, CDR1 is DFQATT and CDR2 SNEGSKA (reference sequence). V was cut by 1 base and J by 1 base, with 10 bases left in between. Controls were drawn from healthy donors and were matched for age and sex.

This clonotype originated in a human donor in good health. The gene calls are TRBV20-1 and TRBJ1-2; D not resolved. Source material: CD4+ T cells from PBMCs. CDR3 residues: CSARGPQVNYGYTF. DNA for the CDR3: TGCAGTGCTAGAGGTCCTCAGGTTAACTATGGCTACACCTTC.